This T cell receptor beta chain was sequenced during a study of blood T cell repertoires in COVID-19. For the study at large: Spain, Italy and the United States supplied samples that represented acute and convalescent COVID-19. T cells, B-cell-depleted T cells, or PBMCs supplied cDNA or gDNA.

Cohort placement rested on clinical history that participants reported themselves. The CDR3 spans 14 residues. Losses at the gene ends were 0 bases for V and 8 bases for J; bases not matched to a gene: 7. CDR1 is GTSNPN and CDR2 is SVGIG in the germline V gene (reference sequence). Here immunoSEQ multiplex PCR was the method, and the copy in TCRdb shows in-frame clones only, minus some. The sample lists around 180,000 clones, nearly 90% occurring once. The sample consisted of PBMCs or T cells enriched from blood (not recorded which). This TCR derives from a woman aged 40 to 50 with acute COVID-19. The chain combines TRBV30 with TRBJ2-1, with 7 positions matching TRBD2. The CDR3 loop is CAWSVGGRDHEQFF. The CDR3 region has the DNA TGTGCCTGGAGTGTGGGCGGGAGAGATCATGAGCAGTTCTTC.